What follows are 14 T cell receptor beta chains derived from one specimen sequenced in a study of T cell responses to AZD1222 COVID-19 vaccine. The data were produced by immunoSEQ multiplex PCR, yet TCRdb's version contains in-frame clones alone and is incomplete. The table lists around 140,000 clones, about 94% of them singletons. Sequenced here: peripheral blood, sampled on day 0 of AZD1222 vaccination. All receptors derive from an adult in good health.

The chain couples TRBV5-4 to TRBJ2-7, with 9 positions matching TRBD2. CDR3 length equals 15 residues. Germline CDR1 reads SGHNT; CDR2 reads YYREEE (reference sequence). The trim removed 4 bases at V and 3 bases at J, leaving 8 bases unmatched. The CDR3 DNA reads as TGTGCCAGCAGCCCGACTAGCGGTGGGATCTACGAGCAGTACTTC. This gives the protein CASSPTSGGIYEQYF.

The rearrangement uses TRBV5-1 and TRBJ2-1; TRBD2 agrees at 8 bases. From germline, CDR1 is SGHRS and CDR2 YFSETQ. J was trimmed by 8 bases and V by 0 bases; bases with no gene match: 1. The CDR3 is 13 amino acids. CDR3 DNA sequence: TGCGCCAGCAGCTTGGCGGGGGGGCATGAGCAGTTCTTC. As protein: CASSLAGGHEQFF.

This clone has a single count. V gene TRBV12-3 or TRBV12-4 combines with J gene TRBJ2-7; D call uncertain. V shed 3 bases and J shed 6 bases, with 9 bases lying between them. CDR3 length: 12 residues. The CDR3: CASSFSVAEQYF. The CDR3 DNA follows: TGTGCCAGCAGTTTCTCTGTGGCCGAGCAGTACTTC.

This sequence joins TRBV29-1 and TRBJ2-7, with TRBD2 identical over 11 bases. CDR1 is SQVTM and CDR2 is ANQGSEA in the germline V gene. The V and J ends lost 5 bases and 3 bases, in that order; junction bases with no gene match: 9. CDR3 length: 15 residues. The CDR3 loop is CSVLLAGANGYEQYF. The CDR3 DNA sequence: TGCAGCGTTCTACTAGCGGGAGCAAACGGCTACGAGCAGTACTTC.

The V call is TRBV15, the J call TRBJ1-6; D gene ambiguous. V was cut by 1 base and J by 0 bases, with 7 bases left in between. The CDR3 runs to 16 residues. Germline CDR1 is LNHNV and CDR2 is YYDKDF (reference sequence). The CDR3 sequence: CATSRGGLSYNSPLHF. Written as DNA, the CDR3 is TGTGCCACCAGCAGAGGGGGTCTCTCCTATAATTCACCCCTCCACTTT.

The chain links TRBV12-5 to TRBJ2-5; D is undetermined. Germline assignment: CDR1 LGHNT and CDR2 FRNRAP. V was clipped by 1 base and J by 5 bases, with 5 bases between them. The CDR3 covers 12 residues. CDR3 protein: CASGLGWETQYF. The DNA for the CDR3 is TGTGCTAGTGGTTTGGGATGGGAGACCCAGTACTTC.

J is TRBJ2-3 and V is TRBV6-4; TRBD1 matches at 7 bases. V lost 2 bases, J lost 3 bases, and 14 bases stayed unmatched. The CDR3 length is 18 residues. In germline, CDR1 is MRHNA, CDR2 SNTAGT. CDR3 DNA: TGTGCCAGCAGTGACCGTTTTCGACAGGGAAGGGGGACAGATACGCAGTATTTT. This encodes CASSDRFRQGRGTDTQYF.

The rearrangement links TRBV18 to TRBJ1-2, with 8 bases matching TRBD1. This CDR3 has 14 residues. V trimming: 3 bases; J trimming: 7 bases; junction bases outside the gene matches: 7. Germline CDR1 KGHSH, CDR2 LQKENI. This CDR3 reads CASSPGQVVGGYTF. As DNA, the CDR3 is TGTGCCAGCTCACCGGGACAGGTGGTTGGTGGCTACACCTTC.

The V call is TRBV12-3 or TRBV12-4, the J call TRBJ2-1; 7 bases map to TRBD1. V lost 6 bases to trimming and J lost 9 bases; unmatched junction nucleotides: 5. The CDR3 consists of 12 residues. The CDR3 is CASSPTGIEQFF. The CDR3 region has the DNA TGTGCCAGCAGCCCGACAGGGATTGAGCAGTTCTTC.

CDR3 nucleotide sequence: TGTGCCACCAGTGAAGATGGGGGCTACACCTTC. Encoded protein: CATSEDGGYTF. The chain is built from TRBV24-1 and TRBJ1-2; D gene ambiguous. The CDR3 contains 11 residues. Trimming removed 4 bases from V and 8 bases from J, with 7 bases in between. CDR1 and CDR2 (germline): KGHDR, SFDVKD.

This clone was observed a single time. The rearrangement uses TRBV6-4 and TRBJ2-1; 12 bases match TRBD2. Germline lookup yields CDR1 MRHNA and CDR2 SNTAGT. CDR3 length equals 16 residues. V was pared by 5 bases and J by 3 bases, with 5 bases of the junction left unmatched. For the CDR3, the DNA is TGTGCCAGCAGTACCAAACTAGCGGGAGGCTACAATGAGCAGTTCTTC. Residues: CASSTKLAGGYNEQFF.

This chain uses TRBV27 with TRBJ1-5; possible D gene TRBD1, 6 bases. The CDR3 is made up of 14 amino acids. V gave up 6 bases and J gave up 2 bases, with 11 bases separating them. Germline lookup yields CDR1 MNHEY and CDR2 SMNVEV (reference sequence). This chain's CDR3 is CASRATGGNQPQHF. The CDR3 bases are TGTGCCAGCAGAGCGACAGGCGGCAATCAGCCCCAGCATTTT.

The chain recombines TRBV9 with TRBJ2-7, with a tentative D call TRBD2 (6 bases). CDR3 length: 14 residues. Germline assignment: CDR1 SGDLS and CDR2 YYNGEE. Trimming cost V 2 bases and J 2 bases, with 11 bases left between them. In DNA form, the CDR3 reads TGTGCCAGCAGCGTGGGACTGGACGCCTACGAGCAGTACTTC. Translation: CASSVGLDAYEQYF.

The CDR3: CASSPGRGAYEQYF. Written as DNA, the CDR3 is TGTGCCAGCAGCCCCGGGCGGGGGGCATACGAGCAGTACTTC. The chain combines TRBV5-4 with TRBJ2-7, with 8 bases that match TRBD2. This CDR3 is built from 14 residues. Per germline, CDR1 SGHNT and CDR2 YYREEE (reference sequence). The J segment lost 4 bases and the V segment lost 4 bases, leaving 7 bases of the junction unmatched.